This is a list of T cell receptor beta chains from one sample in a study of shared clonotypes between healthy human individuals. The repertoire was sequenced with immunoSEQ multiplex PCR; TCRdb's copy has only in-frame clones and lacks some. The table has about 2.3 million clones, approximately 95% seen once. The sequenced material came from naive CD4+ T cells from PBMCs. These receptors all stem from a man between 18 and 29 years old in good health. Some clones in this sample may be carry-over from other donors' samples. The CDR3 runs from the conserved cysteine through the conserved F or W. A D gene is named only where the DNA matches it firmly. Size is stated for part of the rows, as once, few or many counts, or as a class when the clone is expanded.

.	.	TRBV9	TRBJ1-2	CASSVAQGYGYTF	TGTGCCAGCAGCGTAGCCCAGGGATATGGCTACACCTTC
.	.	TRBV28	TRBJ1-1	CASSLGDGDTEAFF	TGTGCCAGCAGTTTAGGGGATGGGGACACTGAAGCTTTCTTT
.	.	TRBV28	TRBJ2-2	CASSLSKAGELFF	TGTGCCAGCAGTTTATCGAAAGCCGGGGAGCTGTTTTTT
.	.	TRBV28	TRBJ1-5	CASSPVGAVVNQPQHF	TGTGCCAGCAGTCCAGTGGGGGCAGTTGTCAATCAGCCCCAGCATTTT
.	.	TRBV18	TRBJ1-1	CASSPTRVAEAFF	TGTGCCAGCTCACCGACAAGGGTGGCTGAAGCTTTCTTT
TRBD2	.	TRBV28	TRBJ2-1	CATKVAGPSYNEQFF	TGTGCCACCAAAGTAGCGGGCCCCTCCTACAATGAGCAGTTCTTC
.	.	TRBV5-6	TRBJ2-7	CASSLGRNYEQYF	TGTGCCAGCAGCTTGGGTCGGAACTACGAGCAGTACTTC
TRBD1	.	TRBV9	TRBJ1-4	CASSIQGAANEKLFF	TGTGCCAGCAGCATACAGGGGGCTGCTAATGAAAAACTGTTTTTT
.	.	TRBV7-3	TRBJ2-3	CASSLQGGVTDTQYF	TGTGCCAGCAGCTTACAGGGGGGAGTCACAGATACGCAGTATTTT
.	.	TRBV2	TRBJ1-5	CASSGRYQPQHF	TGTGCCAGCAGTGGCCGGTATCAGCCCCAGCATTTT
.	.	TRBV7-3	TRBJ2-7	CASSFGPGGNYEQYF	.
.	once	TRBV7-8	TRBJ1-3	CASSLERLSGNTIYF	TGTGCCAGCAGCTTAGAGCGTTTATCTGGAAACACCATATATTTT
.	.	TRBV9	TRBJ2-2	CASSTSLLYTGELFF	TGTGCCAGCAGCACCTCCCTTCTATACACCGGGGAGCTGTTTTTT
.	.	TRBV28	TRBJ2-6	CATRTAGANVLTF	TGTGCCACCCGGACAGCCGGGGCCAACGTCCTGACTTTC
.	.	TRBV10-3	TRBJ2-7	CAINPHPGDYEQYF	TGTGCCATCAACCCCCACCCAGGGGATTACGAGCAGTACTTC
.	once	TRBV6-5	TRBJ2-7	CASSFTGTYEQYF	TGTGCCAGCAGTTTTACAGGGACCTACGAGCAGTACTTC
.	.	TRBV6-5	TRBJ2-1	CASSYLRVGEQFF	TGTGCCAGCAGTTACCTCAGGGTGGGTGAGCAGTTCTTC
.	.	TRBV5-1	TRBJ2-7	CASSLAAGARYEQYF	TGCGCCAGCAGCTTGGCGGCAGGGGCTAGGTACGAGCAGTACTTC
.	.	TRBV14	TRBJ2-1	CASSQVPPYNDSEQFF	TGTGCCAGCAGCCAAGTTCCCCCCTACAACGACAGCGAGCAGTTCTTC
TRBD2	.	TRBV23-1	TRBJ2-7	CASSQSGGRPLKHF	TGCGCCAGCAGTCAATCGGGAGGGAGGCCCCTGAAGCACTTC
.	.	TRBV21-1	TRBJ1-5	CASSSRTWDRDYSNQPQHF	TGTGCCAGCAGCAGCCGAACATGGGACAGGGACTATAGCAATCAGCCCCAGCATTTT
.	.	TRBV4-3	TRBJ2-1	CASSQDIWREQFF	TGCGCCAGCAGCCAAGATATTTGGCGTGAGCAGTTCTTC
TRBD1	.	TRBV7-9	TRBJ1-2	CASSKGTGDGYTF	TGTGCCAGCAGCAAAGGGACAGGAGATGGCTACACCTTC
TRBD2	once	TRBV29-1	TRBJ2-3	CSVGLAVADTQYF	TGCAGCGTAGGACTAGCGGTGGCAGATACGCAGTATTTT
.	.	TRBV4-3	TRBJ2-1	CASSQESAIDMDEQFF	TGCGCCAGCAGCCAAGAGTCGGCAATCGATATGGATGAGCAGTTCTTC
.	few	TRBV7-9	TRBJ1-1	CASSHSGTEAFF	TGTGCCAGCAGCCATTCTGGGACTGAAGCTTTCTTT
.	.	TRBV19	TRBJ1-5	CASRPPGGGPQPQHF	TGTGCCAGCAGACCCCCTGGGGGGGGCCCCCAGCCCCAGCATTTT
.	.	TRBV18	TRBJ1-5	CASSPGRLSGQPQHF	TGTGCCAGCTCACCGGGACGTCTCTCGGGGCAGCCCCAGCATTTT
.	.	TRBV29-1	TRBJ2-1	CSVSNNEQFF	TGCAGCGTTTCCAACAATGAGCAGTTCTTC
TRBD1	.	TRBV9	TRBJ2-6	CASSVAPGQGSGANVLTF	TGTGCCAGCAGCGTAGCTCCGGGACAGGGGTCTGGGGCCAACGTCCTGACTTTC
.	once	TRBV6-5	TRBJ2-7	CASSYAYEQYF	TGTGCCAGCAGTTACGCGTACGAGCAGTACTTC
.	once	TRBV5-4	TRBJ2-3	CASSFTTDTQYF	TGTGCCAGCAGCTTCACAACAGATACGCAGTATTTT
.	.	TRBV27	TRBJ1-5	CASSYTGIRNQPQHF	TGTGCCAGCAGTTATACAGGGATTCGGAATCAGCCCCAGCATTTT
.	once	TRBV6-1	TRBJ1-2	CASSEAGRWGYTF	TGTGCCAGCAGTGAAGCGGGGAGGTGGGGCTACACCTTC
TRBD1	.	TRBV2	TRBJ2-5	CASGKYRGQETQYF	TGTGCCAGCGGGAAGTACAGGGGGCAAGAGACCCAGTACTTC
.	.	TRBV9	TRBJ1-2	CASSGGYELRGYTF	TGTGCCAGCAGCGGGGGGTACGAGCTTCGCGGCTACACCTTC
TRBD2	.	TRBV5-8	TRBJ2-1	CASSGLTGGLAGSLGNEQFF	TGTGCCAGCAGCGGACTAACAGGGGGACTAGCGGGAAGTCTCGGCAATGAGCAGTTCTTC
.	.	TRBV10-3	TRBJ1-1	CAISESPAHEAFF	TGTGCCATCAGTGAGTCACCAGCACATGAAGCTTTCTTT
.	.	TRBV19	TRBJ2-2	CASSIQGLAGELFF	TGTGCCAGTAGTATCCAGGGTTTAGCCGGGGAGCTGTTTTTT
.	.	TRBV28	TRBJ2-1	CASSLAGPAFSEQFF	TGTGCCAGCAGTTTAGCAGGGCCGGCTTTTAGTGAGCAGTTCTTC